This passage covers 3 T cell receptor beta chains from one sample sequenced in a study of radiotherapy plus CTLA-4 blockade in lung cancer. Some clones are missing from TCRdb's copy, which holds only in-frame ones; the method was immunoSEQ multiplex PCR. Among more than 95,000 clones, around 74% were seen once, and the ten largest hold approximately 3%. The specimen was peripheral blood, collected from a patient treated with radiotherapy plus ipilimumab. All receptors come from a human donor with non-small cell lung cancer who had a partial response to radiotherapy plus ipilimumab. Some clones in this sample may be carry-over from other donors' samples.

V and J are TRBV6-5 and TRBJ1-6, with 7 bases aligning to TRBD1. J gave up 10 bases and V 8 bases, and 8 bases lay outside the gene matches. The CDR3 runs 13 residues. CDR1 MNHEY and CDR2 SVGAGI come from the germline V gene. The CDR3 DNA reads as TGTGCCAGCCGGGACAGATTGGGATCACCCCTCCACTTT. Its protein is CASRDRLGSPLHF.

This chain joins TRBV10-3 and TRBJ2-3; 12 positions agree with TRBD2. This CDR3 has 15 residues. Germline lookup yields CDR1 ENHRY and CDR2 SYGVKD. Trimming at V came to 6 bases and at J to 2 bases, leaving 3 bases not matched to a gene. The CDR3 protein is CAISGLAGPTDTQYF. The CDR3 nucleotides read TGTGCCATCAGCGGACTAGCGGGGCCCACAGATACGCAGTATTTT.

V and J are TRBV30 and TRBJ2-7, with D perhaps matching TRBD1 (6 bases). The germline V gene has CDR1 GTSNPN and CDR2 SVGIG (reference sequence). V lost 3 bases, J lost 0 bases, and 12 bases lay in between. CDR3 length equals 14 residues. The CDR3 region has the DNA TGTGCCTGGAGCATAGGGGGTCCCTCCTACGAGCAGTACTTC. Translation gives CAWSIGGPSYEQYF. The full variable domain, completed using reference TRBV30 and TRBJ2-7, is SQTIHQWPATLVQPVGSPLSLECTVEGTSNPNLYWYRQAAGRGLQLLFYSVGIGQISSEVPQNLSASRPQDRQFILSSKKLLLSDSGFYLCAWSIGGPSYEQYFGPGTRLTVT.